The entry below gives a single TCR beta chain sequence along with its context. This clonotype was seen a few times. Its antigen is unknown. No qualities accompany the bases; no much larger clone lies one base away. Graves' hyperthyroidism was defined as stable when no progression to ophthalmopathy occurred over 18 months of follow-up. Hyperthyroidism patients were newly diagnosed, with disease duration under 2 months, and aged 18 to 65 years. Exclusion was applied to patients with uncontrolled infections, other autoimmune diseases, pregnancy or lactation. Diagnoses were based on clinical symptoms, serum thyroxine and TRAb, thyroid ultrasound and orbital computed tomography. PBMCs were separated from under 11 ml of fresh peripheral blood using Ficoll-Paque density gradient centrifugation. Total RNA was extracted with Trizol reagent, and quality was checked on an Agilent 2100 Bioanalyzer. The CDR3 starts with the cysteine, ends with the phenylalanine, and has 14 residues. The kept DNA is CDR3 alone, 42 bases in frame from the first base. The germline V gene specifies WSHSY as CDR1 and SAAADI as CDR2. V gives up 4 bases and J gives up 6 bases, and the segment between their germline ends measures 15 bases.

The record originates from a study of T cells in Graves' hyperthyroidism and ophthalmopathy (dated by TCRdb to the late 2010s). At the level of the whole study: Peripheral blood was collected at initial diagnosis, before any treatment. To identify distinguishing TCR V-J signatures, a discovery cohort of about a hundred patients was used, comprising 43 with Graves' ophthalmopathy and some 60 with stable Graves' hyperthyroidism. Prospective prediction of ophthalmopathy was tested in an independent validation cohort consisting of roughly 20 hyperthyroidism patients and approximately 16 patients who later progressed to ophthalmopathy. The 75 to 100 discovery patients were divided at random into training and test sets in a 7:3 ratio. The study also compared thyroid tissue and blood T-cell repertoires from roughly six Graves' hyperthyroidism patients. Once sampling was done, hyperthyroidism patients were given methimazole at a starting dose of 30 mg daily, whereas ophthalmopathy patients were given high-dose intravenous methylprednisolone. According to the paper, TCR Vbeta CDR3 sequencing was carried out on over 130 peripheral blood samples, which came from over 40 ophthalmopathy, roughly 75 hyperthyroidism and about 17 progressor patients.

The TCR beta CDR3 regions were amplified from RNA transcripts. For the first round of RT-PCR on the TCR CDR3, the HTBI primer set was used together with the Qiagen OneStep RT-PCR kit. Libraries were constructed in a second round of multiplex PCR, after which size selection and purification were carried out. Sequencing of the libraries was done on an Illumina HiSeq2000 using paired-end 100 bp reads. The authors processed their data as follows. SOAPnuke was used to process the raw data, with reads discarded if the reads contained adapters or uncalled bases, had a mean Phred below 15, or lacked an exact constant-primer or identifier match. High-quality paired reads were merged using COPE v1.2.5, and each unique nucleotide sequence was defined as a clonotype. Clonotypes were aligned to IMGT TRBV, TRBD and TRBJ reference segments using MiTCR v1.1. The analysis was restricted to V-J combinations with a frequency above 0.0001, which together covered 98% to 99.2% of the repertoires. The TCS score was defined as F50 (clonal expansion) divided by E x V (chaos), with BLOSUM62-based TCRdist calculated between CDR3 peptides within each V-J. Welch's t-statistics and random forest reduced roughly 530 V-J features to some 14, which were used in a naive Bayes classifier (R e1071). TCRdb applied fastp at Q25 and MiXCR to the public reads, then kept only in-frame beta chains. Rows with a matching CDR3 protein are joined into one entry that keeps the most common DNA and genes. The V and J calls follow TCRdb's processing rather than the paper's. The sample includes about 350,000 distinct CDR3 sequences, with approximately 13% observed a single time. Roughly 25% of the sample belongs to the ten largest clones.

Results and caveats for the whole study, not just this receptor: Sample size was not statistically predetermined, and blinding of investigators to group allocation was not performed. In validation, progression to ophthalmopathy was predicted by the model with 65% to 71% sensitivity and 72.22% specificity, a median of about 6.8 months before onset. A 13 V-J signature model separated ophthalmopathy from stable hyperthyroidism, with 87.88% sensitivity and roughly 84% specificity in cross-validation and 80%/75% in testing. Blood samples also contained most of the expanded thyroid clonotypes (frequency above 0.001), which suggests that blood repertoires may reflect thyroid immune responses.

Sequencing input: blood. This sequence uses TRBV10-2 and TRBJ1-2, with the D gene not clear enough to name. This receptor was obtained from a woman in her twenties or thirties with Graves' hyperthyroidism. The CDR3 protein sequence reads: CASSGARVRDGYTF. The DNA is as follows: TGCGCCAGCAGTGGGGCCCGTGTTCGGGATGGCTACACCTTC.